A selection of T cell receptor beta chains follows, all from one sample in a study of shared clonotypes between healthy human individuals. Sequencing used immunoSEQ multiplex PCR; TCRdb keeps in-frame clones, though not all of them. Altogether approximately 1.1 million clones are present, about 80% being singletons, with the ten largest covering around 0.47%. Sequenced: memory CD4+ T cells from PBMCs. These TCRs come from a man aged 18 to 35 in good health. Some clones in this sample may be carry-over from other donors' samples. The CDR3 runs from the conserved cysteine through the conserved F or W.

v_gene,CDR3aa
TRBV11-2,CASSFDYSSNQPQHF
TRBV28,CAGADNFFTGELFF
TRBV5-1,CASSLGLDTQYF
TRBV9,CASSTQGERTEAFF
TRBV4-1,CASSQGLADYNEQFF
TRBV27,CASSFRTFLTDTQYF
TRBV6-1,CASSEIRDLYEQYF
TRBV10-2,CASITGGLRATSGELFF
TRBV6-5,CASSRDSRRTEAFF
TRBV4-1,CASSQDTREGTDTQYF
TRBV12-2,CASRFFRLGGTEAFF
TRBV7-9,CASSLSHRGYGYTF
TRBV4-1,CASSPGASGKEQYF
TRBV5-1,CASSLESSGSEQYF
TRBV9,CASSVTGATEAFF
TRBV7-2,CASSLRASGGYTF
TRBV5-4,CASSLSSGGPTKQYF
TRBV4-1,CASSPTGTRNEQFF
TRBV9,CASSVATGRVDANTGELFF
TRBV28,CASSPPGRLNQPQHF
TRBV2,CASSAGSNNEQFF
TRBV6-5,CASGLTSGMVEQYF
TRBV4-2,CASSQVLDLSVDEQFF
TRBV14,CASNGQTNTEAFF